The 25 T cell receptor beta chains below come from one sample, sequenced in a study of blood T cell repertoires in COVID-19. Repertoires were generated with immunoSEQ multiplex PCR, while TCRdb's copy carries only in-frame clones and drops some. The sample contains some 250,000 clones, 70% to 90% of which appear only once. What was sequenced was peripheral blood. The source is a human donor in a cohort sampled during active COVID-19.

The V and J genes are TRBV7-3 and TRBJ2-7; D is unresolved. The CDR3 totals 14 residues. CDR1 and CDR2 (germline): SGHTA, FQGTGA. V was shortened by 1 base and J by 0 bases, with 7 bases between the two germline ends. In DNA form, the CDR3 reads TGTGCCAGCAGCTTAAGTGGCAGCTCCTACGAGCAGTACTTC. It is translated as CASSLSGSSYEQYF. The variable domain in full, completed from reference TRBV7-3 and TRBJ2-7, reads GAGVSQTPSNKVTEKGKYVELRCDPISGHTALYWYRQSLGQGPEFLIYFQGTGAADDSGLPNDRFFAVRPEGSVSTLKIQRTERGDSAVYLCASSLSGSSYEQYFGPGTRLTVT.

The V gene is TRBV4-1, the J gene TRBJ2-7; 7 bases line up with TRBD1. Germline V gene data show CDR1 as MGHRA and CDR2 as YSYEKL. The CDR3 consists of 13 residues. The junction had 5 bases not matched to a gene; V was cut back by 8 bases and J by 1 base. CDR3 nucleotide sequence: TGCGCCAGCGCCGCACAGGGGTCCTACGAGCAGTACTTC. Amino acid sequence: CASAAQGSYEQYF.

This sequence joins TRBV6-5 and TRBJ2-7; D gene uncertain. The CDR3 consists of 13 residues. The germline V gene encodes CDR1 MNHEY and CDR2 SVGAGI. Trimming cost V 5 bases and J 3 bases, with 11 bases left between them. The CDR3 sequence is CASSQRQNYEQYF. CDR3 sequence (DNA): TGTGCCAGCAGTCAGCGTCAGAACTACGAGCAGTACTTC.

This clone appeared once. CDR3 region: CASSLVGRGGGGTEAFF. In nucleotides, the CDR3 is TGTGCCAGCAGTTTAGTCGGTCGAGGGGGGGGCGGCACTGAAGCTTTCTTT. The rearrangement links TRBV27 to TRBJ1-1; TRBD1 is a possible D gene (6 bases). In germline, CDR1 is MNHEY, CDR2 SMNVEV (reference sequence). The ends were cut back, 2 bases at V and 4 bases at J, with 20 bases in the middle. This CDR3 is built from 17 residues.

V usage is TRBV5-1 and J usage is TRBJ2-7, with TRBD2 identical over 7 bases. The CDR3 spans 15 residues. Germline assignment: CDR1 SGHRS and CDR2 YFSETQ. V was clipped by 0 bases and J by 3 bases; unmatched bases: 6. The chain's CDR3 is CASSLGGSGYYEQYF. CDR3 sequence (DNA): TGCGCCAGCAGCTTGGGCGGTAGCGGGTACTACGAGCAGTACTTC.

This chain links TRBV3-1 (or the pseudogene TRBV3-2) with TRBJ2-1, with unresolved D. Germline V lookup: CDR1 LGHDT, CDR2 YNNKEL (reference sequence). The CDR3 is made up of 14 amino acids. Trimming cost V 0 bases and J 3 bases, with 6 bases left between them. The DNA of the CDR3 is TGTGCCAGCAGCCAAGATGTAGTCTACAATGAGCAGTTCTTC. It encodes CASSQDVVYNEQFF.

The chain links TRBV2 to TRBJ1-5, with a weak D call TRBD1 (6 bases). Germline V CDR1 and CDR2: SNHLY, FYNNEI. The CDR3 length is 14 residues. V was shortened by 6 bases and J by 0 bases, with 9 bases between the two germline ends. The chain's CDR3 is CASSVTGSNQPQHF. The DNA for the CDR3 is TGTGCCAGCAGCGTGACAGGTAGCAATCAGCCCCAGCATTTT. Looking up the rest from reference TRBV2 and TRBJ1-5 gives the full variable domain: EPEVTQTPSHQVTQMGQEVILRCVPISNHLYFYWYRQILGQKVEFLVSFYNNEISEKSEIFDDQFSVERPDGSNFTLKIRSTKLEDSAMYFCASSVTGSNQPQHFGDGTRLSIL.

The chain links TRBV5-1 to TRBJ2-7, with TRBD2 as a possible D gene (6 bases). The V gene's germline CDR1 is SGHRS and CDR2 YFSETQ. The CDR3 extends over 15 amino acids. Trimming left V 4 bases short and J 2 bases short, with 16 bases between. CDR3 sequence (DNA): TGCGCCAGCAGCCTGTTGATCGGGAGCCCCTACGAGCAGTACTTC. This encodes CASSLLIGSPYEQYF.

The chain links TRBV7-9 to TRBJ1-2; D is ambiguous. V lost 7 bases and J 4 bases, leaving 13 bases between the germline ends. CDR1 and CDR2 (germline): SEHNR, FQNEAQ (reference sequence). The CDR3 is 13 residues long. The CDR3 is CASMAEAFYGYTF. In DNA form, the CDR3 reads TGTGCCAGCATGGCGGAGGCTTTCTATGGCTACACCTTC.

The rearrangement links TRBV6-5 to TRBJ1-6, with 9 nucleotides matching TRBD1. Germline CDR1 reads MNHEY; CDR2 reads SVGAGI. The CDR3 sequence is 16 residues long. V gave up 0 bases and J gave up 7 bases; unmatched junction bases: 4. The chain's CDR3 is CASSYSGQGVNSPLHF. The CDR3 region has the DNA TGTGCCAGCAGTTACTCGGGACAGGGTGTGAATTCACCCCTCCACTTT.

This clone was seen just once. CDR3 protein: CASSPGQGALAGDYNEQFF. The CDR3 DNA is TGTGCCAGCAGCCCCGGACAGGGAGCGCTAGCGGGAGATTACAATGAGCAGTTCTTC. The chain joins TRBV11-2 to TRBJ2-1; 10 positions match TRBD2. CDR3 length: 19 residues. Losses at the gene ends were 5 bases for V and 4 bases for J; bases not matched to a gene: 17. Germline V gives CDR1 SGHAT, CDR2 FQNNGV.

This rearrangement joins TRBV11-2 to TRBJ2-7, with TRBD1 matching 8 bases. This CDR3 is 13 amino acids long. With 6 bases clipped from V and 1 base from J, the junction kept 2 bases outside the gene matches. Germline lookup yields CDR1 SGHAT and CDR2 FQNNGV. CDR3 amino acids: CASSQGASYEQYF. The CDR3 nucleotides are TGTGCCAGCAGTCAGGGGGCGTCCTACGAGCAGTACTTC.

The chain uses TRBV5-4 and TRBJ2-7; 10 nucleotides agree with TRBD2. The CDR3 covers 16 residues. Germline loops: CDR1 SGHNT, CDR2 YYREEE (reference sequence). Trimming removed 4 bases from V and 0 bases from J; junction bases left unmatched: 7. The CDR3 sequence: CASSAVAGGSSYEQYF. The CDR3 bases are TGTGCCAGCAGCGCAGTAGCGGGAGGCAGCTCCTACGAGCAGTACTTC.

The rearrangement uses TRBV11-2 and TRBJ2-7; possible D gene TRBD2, 5 bases. V lost 5 bases and J 2 bases, leaving 19 bases between the germline ends. The CDR3 extends over 16 amino acids. From germline, CDR1 is SGHAT and CDR2 FQNNGV. The CDR3 coding sequence is TGTGCCAGCAGCCTTTCCGCGGCGGGCTTTACCTACGAGCAGTACTTC. Its protein is CASSLSAAGFTYEQYF.

The chain joins TRBV10-2 to TRBJ2-7; the D gene is possibly TRBD2 (6 bases). The CDR3 sequence is 14 residues long. Between the trimmed V and J ends, which lost 7 bases and 6 bases, there was a span of 19 bases. Germline lookup yields CDR1 WSHSY and CDR2 SAAADI. CDR3 nucleotides: TGCGCCAGCATCCCGGAGGGCAGTCACTCCGAGCAGTACTTC. Protein product: CASIPEGSHSEQYF.

The V and J genes are TRBV18 and TRBJ1-4; 7 bases align to TRBD1. Germline V gives CDR1 KGHSH, CDR2 LQKENI. Trimming cost V 4 bases and J 8 bases; bases outside gene matches: 7. CDR3 length equals 14 residues. CDR3 DNA sequence: TGTGCCAGCTCACAACAGGGGTTTAACGAAAAACTGTTTTTT. Translating gives CASSQQGFNEKLFF.

This clone was detected only once. The rearrangement links TRBV6-4 to TRBJ1-2; D is ambiguous. Germline V gene data show CDR1 as MRHNA and CDR2 as SNTAGT. CDR3 length equals 13 residues. Trimming removed 2 bases from V and 8 bases from J, with 12 bases in between. CDR3 in amino acids: CASSDNSSPGYTF. Here the CDR3 DNA reads TGTGCCAGCAGTGACAACTCGAGCCCAGGCTACACCTTC.

The chain links TRBV19 to TRBJ1-2, with 7 bases fitting TRBD1. This CDR3 region has 16 residues. V was pared by 10 bases and J by 8 bases, with 22 bases of the junction left unmatched. The germline V gene encodes CDR1 LNHDA and CDR2 SQIVND (reference sequence). CDR3 protein: CATMNRGSPGVGGYTF. The DNA for the CDR3 is TGTGCCACTATGAACAGGGGAAGCCCCGGTGTCGGCGGCTACACCTTC.

The gene calls are TRBV5-1 and TRBJ2-1; no clear D gene. V lost 6 bases, J lost 0 bases, and 16 bases lay in between. Per germline, CDR1 SGHRS and CDR2 YFSETQ. The CDR3 runs 16 residues. DNA of the CDR3: TGCGCCAGCACCCCCGGCGGCCCAGACTCCTACAATGAGCAGTTCTTC. Translating gives CASTPGGPDSYNEQFF.

The V and J genes are TRBV29-1 and TRBJ1-1, with D maybe TRBD1 (6 bases). V lost 4 bases and J lost 2, with 11 bases in between. Germline CDR1 SQVTM, CDR2 ANQGSEA. This CDR3 region has 13 residues. The CDR3 region is CSVADRKNTEAFF. In nucleotides, the CDR3 is TGCAGCGTTGCGGACAGAAAAAACACTGAAGCTTTCTTT.

The chain uses TRBV7-9 and TRBJ2-5; TRBD2 matches 8 bases. Germline V gene lookup returns CDR1 SEHNR and CDR2 FQNEAQ (reference sequence). With 0 bases clipped from V and 1 base from J, the junction kept 1 base outside the gene matches. The CDR3 totals 15 residues. CDR3 DNA sequence: TGTGCCAGCAGCTTAGCTGCGGGGGGCCAAGAGACCCAGTACTTC. It encodes CASSLAAGGQETQYF. Based on the CDR3 plus reference TRBV7-9 and TRBJ2-5, the full variable domain is DTGVSQNPRHKITKRGQNVTFRCDPISEHNRLYWYRQTLGQGPEFLTYFQNEAQLEKSRLLSDRFSAERPKGSFSTLEIQRTEQGDSAMYLCASSLAAGGQETQYFGPGTRLLVL.

The chain links TRBV6-2 or TRBV6-3 to TRBJ1-6; D remains unclear. V lost 6 bases, J lost 10 bases, and 19 bases lay in between. The germline V gene has CDR1 MNHEY and CDR2 SVGEGT. The CDR3 length is 15 residues. The CDR3 region is CASSTYPSPRSPLHF. CDR3 DNA: TGTGCCAGCAGCACCTACCCTTCCCCGAGGTCACCCCTCCACTTT.

This chain connects TRBV29-1 to TRBJ1-1; D not certain. CDR3 length: 13 amino acids. Germline V CDR1 and CDR2: SQVTM, ANQGSEA. V lost 4 bases to trimming and J lost 2 bases, with 11 bases between them. CDR3 sequence reads: CSVVRQDNTEAFF. CDR3 bases: TGCAGCGTTGTCAGGCAGGATAACACTGAAGCTTTCTTT.

CDR3 loop: CASSEGADGSYEQYF. CDR3 nucleotide sequence: TGTGCCAGCAGTGAAGGCGCTGACGGGTCCTACGAGCAGTACTTC. This sequence joins TRBV6-1 and TRBJ2-7; D call uncertain. The V gene's germline CDR1 is MNHNS and CDR2 SASEGT. Trimming left V 1 base short and J 1 base short, with 11 bases between. This CDR3 region has 15 residues.

The chain links TRBV15 to TRBJ2-7; a possible D gene is TRBD1 (5 bases). Trimming cost V 0 bases and J 5 bases, with 14 bases left between them. Germline V lookup: CDR1 LNHNV, CDR2 YYDKDF (reference sequence). The CDR3 contains 15 residues. The CDR3 DNA reads as TGTGCCACCAGCAGAGATAGGGGTATGAGAAACGAGCAGTACTTC. Its translation is CATSRDRGMRNEQYF.